Detailed here is one T cell receptor (beta chain). What antigen it recognizes has not been identified. No quality values exist for individual bases; no much larger clone is one base distant. The CDR3 has 16 amino acids, counting the end cysteine and phenylalanine. The read is trimmed to its CDR3 DNA, 48 bases read in frame from base 1. V is pruned by 6 bases and J by 4 bases, leaving 11 bases of the junction without a gene match. Reading the germline V gene gives CDR1 MDHEN and CDR2 SYDVKM. TCRbeta CDR3 regions were amplified from genomic DNA by means of the immunoSEQ Assay, a bias-controlled multiplex PCR. Regarding the original processing steps: Within the assay, amplification of reference gene primers was used to estimate how many nucleated cells each sample contained. To quantify the absolute abundance of each unique TCRbeta CDR3 rearrangement, sequence reads were collapsed and filtered. For each sample, productive Simpson clonality was calculated as the square root of Simpson's diversity index across productive rearrangements. Held by TCRdb, this immuneACCESS table contains in-frame sequences only and omits some clones. Under half of the omission traces to an unresolved V gene where checked; the cause of the rest is unknown. V and J calls and clone size follow that table, whereas D and trimming were derived from the DNA. In all, the sample holds approximately 200,000 clones, and 65% to 90% of those were seen once. The top ten hold around 6.8% of the sample.

Each collaborating institution followed its own protocols to collect whole blood in K2EDTA tubes. For TCRbeta analysis, collaborator samples were shipped as frozen whole blood, as isolated PBMCs, or as DNA extracted from either sample type. This record belongs to a study of blood T cell repertoires in COVID-19 (dated by TCRdb to the early 2020s). Turning to the overall study: Samples covering the acute and convalescent phases of COVID-19 were provided by collaborators in the United States, Italy and Spain. Deeply sampled blood TCRbeta repertoires from subjects exposed to, actively infected with, or recovered from COVID-19 were included in the dataset. The repertoires were made available in a free public database intended to serve as a resource for research on the immune response to SARS-CoV-2. Where available, HLA class I and class II types were taken from metadata supplied by the sample provider and were not determined by assay-based typing. The samples were drawn from two sources: the first 160 participants of the ongoing ImmuneRACE study, and about 1,300 subjects contributed by 6 global collaborators. The prospective study material was composed of cDNA or gDNA derived from T cells, B-cell-depleted T cells, or PBMCs. A de-identified subject ID, COVID-19 status, age in years and sex were almost always included in the sample metadata. Paper-wide results and their limitations: The amount of clinical and demographic metadata varied by source and participant and was provided uncurated.

The TCR sequence derives from a woman in her fifties or sixties with acute or convalescent COVID-19. The specimen was peripheral blood. Here the chain combines TRBV28 and TRBJ1-2, with TRBD1 matching 10 junction bases. The sequenced DNA: TGTGCCAGCAGGGCCGAGACAGGGGGCGCGCGCTATGGCTACACCTTC. This sequence encodes CASRAETGGARYGYTF.